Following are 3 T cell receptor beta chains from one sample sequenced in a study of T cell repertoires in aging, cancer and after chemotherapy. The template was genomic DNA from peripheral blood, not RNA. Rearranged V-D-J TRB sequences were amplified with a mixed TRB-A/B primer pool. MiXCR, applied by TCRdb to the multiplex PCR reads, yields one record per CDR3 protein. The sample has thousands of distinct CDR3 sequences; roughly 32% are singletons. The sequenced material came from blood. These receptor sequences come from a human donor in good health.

The CDR3 DNA sequence: TGTGCCAGCAGTTATACAGGGGCTCATTCACCCCTCCACTTT. Protein: CASSYTGAHSPLHF. The chain recombines TRBV6-5 with TRBJ1-6; TRBD1 agrees at 7 bases. Germline CDR1 is MNHEY and CDR2 is SVGAGI. The CDR3 loop spans 14 amino acids. Trimming took 3 bases from V and 8 from J; bases not matched to a gene: 4.

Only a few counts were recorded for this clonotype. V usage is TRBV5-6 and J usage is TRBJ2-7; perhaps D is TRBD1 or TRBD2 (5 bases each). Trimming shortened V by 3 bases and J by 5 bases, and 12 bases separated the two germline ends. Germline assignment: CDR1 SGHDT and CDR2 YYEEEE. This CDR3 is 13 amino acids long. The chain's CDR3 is CASSSDMGDEQYF. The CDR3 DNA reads TGTGCCAGCAGCTCGGACATGGGAGACGAGCAGTACTTC.

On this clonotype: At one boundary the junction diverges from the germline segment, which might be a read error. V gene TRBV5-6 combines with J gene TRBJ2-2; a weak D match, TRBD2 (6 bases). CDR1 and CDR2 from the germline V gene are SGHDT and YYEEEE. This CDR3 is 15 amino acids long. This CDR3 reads CASSLRGTNTRELFF. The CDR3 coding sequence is TGTGCCAGCAGCTTGCGGGGGACGAACACCCGGGAGCTGTTTTTT.